These 21 T cell receptor beta chains originate from one sample sequenced in a study of cytotoxic CD8 clonotypes in ibrutinib-treated CLL. This table comes from immunoSEQ multiplex PCR, and its TCRdb copy is limited to in-frame clones, with some not included. The sample contains roughly 160,000 clones, 81% of which appear only once. The specimen comprised PBMCs, sampled after 12 months of ibrutinib treatment. These receptors all come from a human donor with chronic lymphocytic leukemia.

This clone was counted once. The rearrangement links TRBV6-9 to TRBJ2-7; maybe TRBD1 (6 bases). The CDR3 is 13 residues long. V was trimmed by 8 bases and J by 4 bases, leaving 15 bases between them. Germline V gene sequence: CDR1 MNHGY, CDR2 SVAAGI. The CDR3 DNA is TGTGCCAGCCCATCGAGGGGGAATTACGAGCAGTACTTC. Translated: CASPSRGNYEQYF.

The genes are TRBV6-5 and TRBJ1-1; 9 positions match TRBD1. The J segment lost 8 bases and the V segment lost 5 bases, leaving 3 bases of the junction unmatched. Germline-derived CDR1 and CDR2 are MNHEY and SVGAGI. The CDR3 contains 12 residues. The CDR3 sequence is CASSGTGGEAFF. CDR3 nucleotides: TGTGCCAGCAGTGGAACAGGGGGCGAAGCTTTCTTT.

The chain uses TRBV7-8 and TRBJ1-2, with no clear D. This CDR3 is 18 amino acids long. The germline gives CDR1 SGHVS, CDR2 FQNEAQ. V was cut by 4 bases and J by 1 base, with 22 bases left in between. The CDR3 coding sequence is TGTGCCAGCAGCTCGTCCGGACGGGGAAGAAGGATTAACTATGGCTACACCTTC. This sequence encodes CASSSSGRGRRINYGYTF.

This chain connects TRBV6-1 to TRBJ1-1; 7 bases align to TRBD1. Germline trimming cut 4 bases from V and 5 bases from J; bases unmatched to any gene: 10. Germline V gene lookup returns CDR1 MNHNS and CDR2 SASEGT. The CDR3 contains 15 residues. CDR3: CASSGTEGARTEAFF. The DNA of the CDR3 is TGTGCCAGCAGTGGGACCGAGGGGGCCCGGACTGAAGCTTTCTTT.

The genes are TRBV7-2 and TRBJ2-3, with no clear D. This CDR3 contains 12 residues. CDR1 and CDR2 from the germline V gene are SGHTA and FQGNSA. Trimming took off 2 bases at V and 3 bases at J, with 3 bases between the two ends. The CDR3 coding sequence is TGTGCCAGCAGCTTACTTACAGATACGCAGTATTTT. As protein: CASSLLTDTQYF.

The chain joins TRBV7-8 to TRBJ1-1, with 8 bases fitting TRBD1. Germline trimming cut 7 bases from V and 1 base from J; bases unmatched to any gene: 5. Germline CDR1 is SGHVS and CDR2 is FQNEAQ. This CDR3 has 14 amino acids. The CDR3 DNA reads TGTGCCAGCATCAGGGGGCCCTCGAACACTGAAGCTTTCTTT. Protein: CASIRGPSNTEAFF.

This CDR3 reads CASRPLVALPGFSYEQYF. DNA of the CDR3: TGTGCAAGTCGCCCCCTTGTGGCTCTCCCAGGCTTTTCCTACGAGCAGTACTTC. V is TRBV12-2 and J is TRBJ2-7; the table's D gene call, TRBD1, was not cross checked with the DNA. TRBV12-2 is described as a pseudogene. There are 18 residues in the CDR3.

The rearrangement uses TRBV6-4 and TRBJ2-3; 9 bases are shared with TRBD2. CDR3 length: 16 amino acids. CDR1 and CDR2 (germline): MRHNA, SNTAGT. Trimming cost V 3 bases and J 2 bases; bases outside gene matches: 6. The CDR3 reads CASSENSGSPTDTQYF. CDR3 sequence (DNA): TGTGCCAGCAGTGAGAATAGCGGGAGCCCCACAGATACGCAGTATTTT.

V is TRBV4-2 and J is TRBJ2-5; 7 bases agree with TRBD2. Germline CDR1 and CDR2: LGHNA and YNFKEQ. The CDR3 has 15 amino acids. The V gene end was trimmed by 1 base and the J gene end by 5 bases; junction bases not matched to a gene: 7. The CDR3 region has the DNA TGTGCCAGCAGCCAAGCTCGCGGGGGAGGGGAGACCCAGTACTTC. Its translation: CASSQARGGGETQYF.

The chain has TRBV11-2 and TRBJ2-5; TRBD2 is a possible D gene (5 bases). This CDR3 region has 14 residues. V lost 3 bases and J lost 1, with 9 bases in between. The germline CDR1 and CDR2 sequences are SGHAT and FQNNGV. The CDR3 DNA is TGTGCCAGCAGCTTTTCGGGAACCCAAGAGACCCAGTACTTC. Its translation is CASSFSGTQETQYF.

The CDR3 spells CASSREYEQYF. The CDR3 DNA reads as TGTGCCAGCAGCCGCGAATACGAGCAGTACTTC. This sequence joins TRBV6-5 and TRBJ2-7, with no clear D. CDR1 and CDR2 from the germline V gene are MNHEY and SVGAGI. The CDR3 totals 11 residues. Trimming shortened V by 6 bases and J by 4 bases, and 7 bases separated the two germline ends.

The chain joins TRBV9 to TRBJ2-2, with D uncertain. V was shortened by 3 bases and J by 3 bases, with 3 bases between the two germline ends. The CDR3 length is 12 residues. Germline V lookup: CDR1 SGDLS, CDR2 YYNGEE. The chain's CDR3 is CASSAHTGELFF. The CDR3 DNA reads TGTGCCAGCAGCGCTCACACCGGGGAGCTGTTTTTT.

This chain connects TRBV9 to TRBJ2-1, with D perhaps matching TRBD1 (7 bases). Germline loops: CDR1 SGDLS, CDR2 YYNGEE. The length of the CDR3 is 17 residues. Trimming took 4 bases from V and 5 from J, leaving 22 bases between them. The CDR3 protein is CASSPSEGRGQNNEQFF. The CDR3 DNA is TGTGCCAGCAGCCCTAGCGAGGGTAGGGGGCAAAACAATGAGCAGTTCTTC.

J is TRBJ1-2 and V is TRBV9; maybe TRBD1 (6 bases). V gave up 0 bases and J gave up 4 bases, with 13 bases separating them. CDR3 length: 15 amino acids. CDR1 SGDLS and CDR2 YYNGEE come from the germline V gene. In nucleotides, the CDR3 is TGTGCCAGCAGCGTAGTAGGGGGGCCGGGCTATGGCTACACCTTC. Translating gives CASSVVGGPGYGYTF.

The table lists this clone with a count of one. The chain carries TRBV5-4 and TRBJ2-1, with D perhaps matching TRBD1 or TRBD2 (6 bases each). There are 16 residues in the CDR3. Trimming took off 4 bases at V and 5 bases at J, with 19 bases between the two ends. Germline lookup yields CDR1 SGHNT and CDR2 YYREEE (reference sequence). CDR3: CASSPGGTSKNNEQFF. The DNA for the CDR3 is TGTGCCAGCAGCCCTGGGGGCACTAGCAAAAACAATGAGCAGTTCTTC.

V usage is TRBV9 and J usage is TRBJ2-1, with TRBD2 as a possible D gene (6 bases). Germline V CDR1 and CDR2: SGDLS, YYNGEE. Between the trimmed V and J ends, which lost 2 bases and 6 bases, there was a span of 15 bases. The CDR3 consists of 15 residues. The CDR3 DNA reads TGTGCCAGCAGCGTTGATACTGGGACTGTCAATGAGCAGTTCTTC. As protein: CASSVDTGTVNEQFF.

The rearrangement links TRBV28 to TRBJ1-1; 7 bases align to TRBD1. Unmatched junction bases numbered 3, after V lost 2 bases and J lost 6 bases. Germline V gene sequence: CDR1 MDHEN, CDR2 SYDVKM. The CDR3 is made up of 13 amino acids. CDR3 protein: CASSLRDSPEAFF. CDR3 coding DNA: TGTGCCAGCAGTTTACGGGACAGCCCTGAAGCTTTCTTT.

This clone appeared a single time. The rearrangement links TRBV5-6 to TRBJ1-4, with a weak D call TRBD1 (6 bases). This CDR3 region has 15 residues. V was pared by 2 bases and J by 8 bases, with 16 bases between. In germline, CDR1 is SGHDT, CDR2 YYEEEE. As DNA, the CDR3 is TGTGCCAGCAGCTTTACAGGGCTGAGTAAGGAAAAACTGTTTTTT. This codes for CASSFTGLSKEKLFF.

This chain uses TRBV28 with TRBJ1-5; no clear D gene. V was shortened by 5 bases and J by 2 bases, with 7 bases between the two germline ends. The CDR3 consists of 13 residues. The germline V gene encodes CDR1 MDHEN and CDR2 SYDVKM. The CDR3 here is CASSTTGNQPQHF. The CDR3, as DNA: TGTGCCAGCAGTACTACAGGCAATCAGCCCCAGCATTTT.

This clone came up a few times. The chain employs TRBV10-3 and TRBJ2-2; D uncertain. CDR1 ENHRY and CDR2 SYGVKD come from the germline V gene. The V and J ends lost 7 bases and 5 bases respectively, with 11 bases between them. There are 13 residues in the CDR3. As DNA, the CDR3 is TGTGCCATCACCCAAGCAGGTACCGGGGAGCTGTTTTTT. Its protein product is CAITQAGTGELFF.

This chain links TRBV28 with TRBJ1-1; TRBD1 is a possible D gene (5 bases). This CDR3 is built from 14 residues. V gave up 5 bases and J gave up 3 bases, with 13 bases separating them. Germline values: CDR1 MDHEN, CDR2 SYDVKM. CDR3 sequence: CASSQGGRDTEAFF. The DNA for the CDR3 is TGTGCCAGCAGTCAGGGAGGGAGGGACACTGAAGCTTTCTTT.